The sequence of this T cell receptor beta chain was determined in a study of blood T cell repertoires in COVID-19 (TCRdb year 2020). Regarding the complete study: Samples from collaborators originated in the United States, Italy and Spain and spanned both the acute and convalescent phases of COVID-19. The prospective study material was composed of cDNA or gDNA derived from T cells, B-cell-depleted T cells, or PBMCs. The dataset comprised deeply sampled blood TCRbeta repertoires from subjects exposed to, actively infected with, or recovered from COVID-19. The repertoires were released in a freely available public database intended as a resource for research on the immune response to SARS-CoV-2. The samples were drawn from the first 160 participants of the ongoing ImmuneRACE study and from 950 to 1,500 subjects provided by 6 global collaborators. The sample metadata nearly always contained a de-identified subject ID, COVID-19 status, age in years and sex. Where available, HLA class I and class II types were obtained from metadata supplied by the sample provider rather than from assay-based typing.

In the case of this clone: The antigen this receptor binds is unknown. Base qualities are not provided; no much larger clone lies one nucleotide away.

One collaborating source in Seattle enrolled patients during active infection and followed them longitudinally through the course of disease. Collaborating institutions collected whole blood in K2EDTA tubes following their own protocols. For TCRbeta analysis, collaborators shipped samples as frozen whole blood, isolated PBMCs, or DNA extracted from either of those sample types. On the study overall, not on this receptor specifically: The quantity of clinical and demographic metadata differed by source and by participant and was supplied without curation.

The immunoSEQ Assay, a bias-controlled multiplex PCR, was used to amplify TCRbeta CDR3 regions from genomic DNA. On the authors' methods: Within the assay, amplification of reference gene primers was used to estimate how many nucleated cells each sample contained. To quantify the absolute abundance of each unique TCRbeta CDR3 rearrangement, sequence reads were collapsed and filtered. For each sample, productive Simpson clonality was calculated as the square root of Simpson's diversity index over productive rearrangements. The source is immuneACCESS, and TCRdb retained only in-frame sequences with V and J called. Part of the clones is not carried over; for the studies checked, unresolved V genes explain less than half of this, and the remainder is unexplained. V and J calls and clone size are those listed in that table; D and trimming were worked out from the DNA. For this sample the table gives tens of thousands of clones, of which more than 80% were detected only once. The ten largest clones represent around 4.7% of the sample.

V loses 0 bases of germline sequence and J loses 4 bases, and the interval between the two ends is 19 bases. The germline V gene specifies SGHRS as CDR1 and YFSETQ as CDR2. Inclusive of the bounding cysteine and phenylalanine, the CDR3 is 17 residues long. The DNA shown is the 51-base CDR3, in frame from base 1. This clonotype was sampled from a man older than 75 with COVID-19, enrolled during active disease. The sample taken for sequencing was peripheral blood. The chain is encoded by TRBV5-1 joined to TRBJ1-1; the D gene is not confidently resolved. The CDR3: CASSLAPGLSSITEAFF. The nucleotide sequence is given as TGCGCCAGCAGCTTGGCCCCTGGACTATCTTCGATCACTGAAGCTTTCTTT.